These T cell receptor beta chains were read from a single sample in a study of shared clonotypes between healthy human individuals. Sequencing used immunoSEQ multiplex PCR; TCRdb keeps in-frame clones, though not all of them. The sample has about 2,500,000 clones, just over 90% seen once. The sequencing sample was made of naive CD4+ T cells sorted from blood. The receptors were sampled from a man aged 18-30 years in good health. Each CDR3 is given with its conserved first and last residue. D genes are given only for firm matches. The size entry is marked missing in some rows and otherwise reads once, few, many or a size class.

d_call: TRBD2
clone_size: .
v_call: TRBV5-1
j_call: TRBJ2-3
cdr3_aa: CASSRRALAGGSTDTQYF
cdr3_nt: TGCGCCAGCAGCCGAAGGGCTCTAGCGGGCGGAAGCACAGATACGCAGTATTTT

d_call: TRBD1
clone_size: few
v_call: TRBV18
j_call: TRBJ1-1
cdr3_aa: CATQGQMNTEAFF
cdr3_nt: TGTGCCACCCAGGGACAGATGAACACTGAAGCTTTCTTT

d_call: TRBD1
clone_size: .
v_call: TRBV6-1
j_call: TRBJ1-3
cdr3_aa: CASSESGTGMIRAGNTIYF
cdr3_nt: TGTGCCAGCAGCGAATCCGGGACAGGGATGATTAGAGCTGGAAACACCATATATTTT

d_call: .
clone_size: .
v_call: TRBV14
j_call: TRBJ2-3
cdr3_aa: CASSQDWGTQYF
cdr3_nt: TGTGCCAGCAGCCAAGATTGGGGTACGCAGTATTTT

d_call: TRBD1
clone_size: .
v_call: TRBV12-5
j_call: TRBJ1-5
cdr3_aa: CASGSGQGTNQPQHF
cdr3_nt: TGTGCTAGTGGTTCGGGACAGGGGACCAATCAGCCCCAGCATTTT

d_call: TRBD2
clone_size: .
v_call: TRBV30
j_call: TRBJ2-5
cdr3_aa: CASTRGGKETQYF
cdr3_nt: TGTGCCTCCACTCGGGGGGGGAAAGAGACCCAGTACTTC

d_call: TRBD1
clone_size: .
v_call: TRBV7-8
j_call: TRBJ1-3
cdr3_aa: CASSRQGAGNTIYF
cdr3_nt: TGTGCCAGCAGCCGACAGGGGGCTGGAAACACCATATATTTT

d_call: .
clone_size: .
v_call: TRBV5-1
j_call: TRBJ1-5
cdr3_aa: CASSLDSGKGQPQHF
cdr3_nt: TGCGCCAGCAGCTTGGACTCGGGGAAGGGACAGCCCCAGCATTTT

d_call: .
clone_size: .
v_call: TRBV7-2
j_call: TRBJ2-7
cdr3_aa: CASSLAGQAYEQYF
cdr3_nt: TGTGCCAGCAGCTTAGCGGGTCAGGCCTACGAGCAGTACTTC

d_call: TRBD1
clone_size: .
v_call: TRBV27
j_call: TRBJ1-2
cdr3_aa: CASSLSPALTGPYGYTF
cdr3_nt: TGTGCCAGCAGTTTGTCCCCCGCGCTGACAGGGCCCTATGGCTACACCTTC

d_call: .
clone_size: .
v_call: TRBV30
j_call: TRBJ2-1
cdr3_aa: CAWMEGQSWYNEQFF
cdr3_nt: TGTGCCTGGATGGAGGGACAGAGTTGGTACAATGAGCAGTTCTTC

d_call: TRBD1
clone_size: .
v_call: TRBV6-5
j_call: TRBJ1-2
cdr3_aa: CASSYSIQGEYGYTF
cdr3_nt: TGTGCCAGCAGTTACTCGATACAGGGGGAGTATGGCTACACCTTC

d_call: .
clone_size: .
v_call: TRBV2
j_call: TRBJ2-7
cdr3_aa: CASNSGPYEQYF
cdr3_nt: TGTGCCAGCAACTCCGGCCCCTACGAGCAGTACTTC

d_call: TRBD2
clone_size: .
v_call: TRBV10-3
j_call: TRBJ2-5
cdr3_aa: CAIRGGLGTQETQYF
cdr3_nt: TGTGCCATTCGGGGGGGTCTAGGGACCCAAGAGACCCAGTACTTC

d_call: .
clone_size: .
v_call: TRBV5-1
j_call: TRBJ2-7
cdr3_aa: CASSSSGLRSYEQYF
cdr3_nt: TGCGCCAGCAGCTCCAGCGGCTTAAGGTCCTACGAGCAGTACTTC

d_call: .
clone_size: .
v_call: TRBV5-4
j_call: TRBJ2-5
cdr3_aa: CASSYGRQETQYF
cdr3_nt: TGTGCCAGCAGCTATGGACGTCAAGAGACCCAGTACTTC

d_call: .
clone_size: .
v_call: TRBV7-2
j_call: TRBJ2-5
cdr3_aa: CASSPTASAETQYF
cdr3_nt: TGTGCCAGCAGCCCTACCGCCAGCGCAGAGACCCAGTACTTC

d_call: .
clone_size: .
v_call: TRBV2
j_call: TRBJ1-2
cdr3_aa: CASRPETGSNYGYTF
cdr3_nt: TGTGCCAGCAGACCCGAGACAGGCTCAAACTATGGCTACACCTTC

d_call: .
clone_size: .
v_call: TRBV5-1
j_call: TRBJ2-7
cdr3_aa: CASSLRRADEQYF
cdr3_nt: TGCGCCAGCAGCTTGAGGAGGGCAGACGAGCAGTACTTC

d_call: .
clone_size: .
v_call: TRBV10-1
j_call: TRBJ2-3
cdr3_aa: CASKGGEITDTQYF
cdr3_nt: TGCGCCAGCAAGGGGGGGGAAATCACAGATACGCAGTATTTT

d_call: .
clone_size: .
v_call: TRBV7-9
j_call: TRBJ1-6
cdr3_aa: CASSPPAGIGSPLHF
cdr3_nt: TGTGCCAGCAGCCCGCCGGCAGGGATCGGTTCACCCCTCCACTTT

d_call: TRBD1
clone_size: .
v_call: TRBV4-1
j_call: TRBJ1-4
cdr3_aa: CASSQGQNNEKLFF
cdr3_nt: TGCGCCAGCAGCCAGGGACAGAATAATGAAAAACTGTTTTTT

d_call: .
clone_size: once
v_call: TRBV7-2
j_call: TRBJ2-7
cdr3_aa: CASSLSEISYEQYF
cdr3_nt: TGTGCCAGCAGCTTATCCGAGATCTCCTACGAGCAGTACTTC

d_call: TRBD1
clone_size: .
v_call: TRBV19
j_call: TRBJ2-2
cdr3_aa: CASSILFSGTGGTGELFF
cdr3_nt: TGTGCCAGTAGTATCCTTTTTTCCGGGACAGGAGGCACCGGGGAGCTGTTTTTT

d_call: .
clone_size: .
v_call: TRBV6-6
j_call: TRBJ1-2
cdr3_aa: CASSGGVPNYGYTF
cdr3_nt: TGTGCCAGCAGCGGCGGGGTCCCTAACTATGGCTACACCTTC

d_call: .
clone_size: .
v_call: TRBV6-5
j_call: TRBJ1-1
cdr3_aa: CASSRGGEAFF
cdr3_nt: TGTGCCAGCAGCCGGGGAGGGGAAGCTTTCTTT

d_call: .
clone_size: once
v_call: TRBV6-6
j_call: TRBJ2-7
cdr3_aa: CASRPDLVREQYF
cdr3_nt: TGTGCCAGCAGACCCGACTTGGTCCGGGAGCAGTACTTC

d_call: TRBD1
clone_size: once
v_call: TRBV5-5
j_call: TRBJ1-2
cdr3_aa: CASSLVQGAGYGYTF
cdr3_nt: TGTGCCAGCAGCTTGGTCCAGGGGGCTGGCTATGGCTACACCTTC

d_call: TRBD1
clone_size: .
v_call: TRBV4-1
j_call: TRBJ1-4
cdr3_aa: CASSQATGDYEKLFF
cdr3_nt: TGCGCCAGCAGCCAAGCAACAGGGGATTATGAAAAACTGTTTTTT